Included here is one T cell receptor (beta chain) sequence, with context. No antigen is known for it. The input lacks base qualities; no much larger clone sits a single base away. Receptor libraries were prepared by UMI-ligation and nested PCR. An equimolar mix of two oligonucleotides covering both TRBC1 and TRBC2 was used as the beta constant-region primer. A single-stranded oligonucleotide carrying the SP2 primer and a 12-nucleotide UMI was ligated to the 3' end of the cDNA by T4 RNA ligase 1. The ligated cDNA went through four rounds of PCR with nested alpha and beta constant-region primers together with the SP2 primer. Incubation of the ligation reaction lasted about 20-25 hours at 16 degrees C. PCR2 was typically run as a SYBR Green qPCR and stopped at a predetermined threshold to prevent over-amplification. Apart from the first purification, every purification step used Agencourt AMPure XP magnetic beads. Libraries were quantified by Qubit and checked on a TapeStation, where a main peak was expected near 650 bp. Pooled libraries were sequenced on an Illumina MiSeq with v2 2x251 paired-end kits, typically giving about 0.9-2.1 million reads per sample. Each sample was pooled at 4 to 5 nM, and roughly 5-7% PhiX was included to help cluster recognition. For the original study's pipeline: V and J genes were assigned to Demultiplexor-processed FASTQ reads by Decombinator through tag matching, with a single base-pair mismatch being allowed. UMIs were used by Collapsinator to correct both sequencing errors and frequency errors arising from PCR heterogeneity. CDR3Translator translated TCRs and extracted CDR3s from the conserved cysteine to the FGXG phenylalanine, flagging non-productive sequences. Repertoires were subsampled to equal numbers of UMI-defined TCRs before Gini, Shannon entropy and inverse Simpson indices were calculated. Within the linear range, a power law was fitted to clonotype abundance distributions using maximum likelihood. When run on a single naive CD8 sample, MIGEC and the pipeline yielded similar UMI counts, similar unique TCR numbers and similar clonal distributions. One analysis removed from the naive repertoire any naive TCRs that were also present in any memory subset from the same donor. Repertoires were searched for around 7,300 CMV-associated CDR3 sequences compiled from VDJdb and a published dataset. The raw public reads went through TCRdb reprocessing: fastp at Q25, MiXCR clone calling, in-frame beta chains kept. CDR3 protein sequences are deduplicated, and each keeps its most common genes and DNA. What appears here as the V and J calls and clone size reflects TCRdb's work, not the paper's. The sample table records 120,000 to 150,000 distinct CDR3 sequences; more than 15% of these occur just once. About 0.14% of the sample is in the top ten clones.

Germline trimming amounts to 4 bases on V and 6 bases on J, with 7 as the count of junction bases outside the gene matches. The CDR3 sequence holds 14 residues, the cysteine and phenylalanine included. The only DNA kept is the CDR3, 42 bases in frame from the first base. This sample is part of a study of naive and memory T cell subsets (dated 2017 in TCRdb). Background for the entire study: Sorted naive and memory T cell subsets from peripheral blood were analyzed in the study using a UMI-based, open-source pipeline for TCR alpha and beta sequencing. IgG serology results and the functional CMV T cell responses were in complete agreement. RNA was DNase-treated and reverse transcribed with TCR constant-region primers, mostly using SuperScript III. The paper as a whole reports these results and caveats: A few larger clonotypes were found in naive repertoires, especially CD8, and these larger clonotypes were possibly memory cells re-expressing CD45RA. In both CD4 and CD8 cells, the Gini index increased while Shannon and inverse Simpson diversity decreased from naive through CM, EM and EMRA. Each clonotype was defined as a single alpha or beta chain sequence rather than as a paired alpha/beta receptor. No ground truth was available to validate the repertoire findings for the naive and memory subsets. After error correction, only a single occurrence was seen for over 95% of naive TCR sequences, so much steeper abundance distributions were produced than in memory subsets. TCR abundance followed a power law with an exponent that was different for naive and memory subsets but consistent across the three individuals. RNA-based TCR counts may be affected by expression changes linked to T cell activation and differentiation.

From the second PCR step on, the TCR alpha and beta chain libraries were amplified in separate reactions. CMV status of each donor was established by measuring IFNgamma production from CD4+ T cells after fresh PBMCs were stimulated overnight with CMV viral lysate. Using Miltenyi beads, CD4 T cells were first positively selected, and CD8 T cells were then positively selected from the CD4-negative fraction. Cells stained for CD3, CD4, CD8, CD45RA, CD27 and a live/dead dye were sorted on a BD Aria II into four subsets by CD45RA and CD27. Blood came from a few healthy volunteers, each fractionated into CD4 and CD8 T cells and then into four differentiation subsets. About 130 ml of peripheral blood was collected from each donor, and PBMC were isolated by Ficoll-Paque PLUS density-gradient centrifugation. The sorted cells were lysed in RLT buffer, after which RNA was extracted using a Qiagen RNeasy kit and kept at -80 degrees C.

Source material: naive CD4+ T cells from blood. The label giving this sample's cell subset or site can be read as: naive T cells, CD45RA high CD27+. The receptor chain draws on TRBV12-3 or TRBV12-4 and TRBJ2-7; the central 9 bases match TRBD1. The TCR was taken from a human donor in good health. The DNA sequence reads TGTGCCAGCAGTTACCGGGACAGGGATGGCGAGCAGTACTTC. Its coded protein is CASSYRDRDGEQYF.